One sample yielded the 30 T cell receptor beta chains listed below, sequenced in a study of T cell responses to AZD1222 COVID-19 vaccine. Profiled with immunoSEQ multiplex PCR; TCRdb holds only in-frame clones, not every one. The sample shows 150,000 to 200,000 clones, about 91% of them seen only once. Material: peripheral blood, obtained 28 days after the second AZD1222 dose. The source of these receptors is an adult who received the AZD1222 COVID-19 vaccine.

The chain has TRBV7-2 and TRBJ1-4; D may be TRBD1 (6 bases). The CDR3 runs 14 residues. Deletions cut 4 bases from V and 4 bases from J, with 10 bases between. Germline lookup yields CDR1 SGHTA and CDR2 FQGNSA. In DNA form, the CDR3 reads TGTGCCAGCAGCTGGGGGGGCATTAATGAAAAACTGTTTTTT. As protein: CASSWGGINEKLFF.

This chain joins TRBV7-9 and TRBJ2-2; D possibly uses TRBD1 or TRBD2 (5 bases each). Germline values: CDR1 SEHNR, CDR2 FQNEAQ (reference sequence). Between the trimmed V and J ends, which lost 5 bases and 7 bases, there was a span of 17 bases. The CDR3 spans 15 residues. DNA for the CDR3: TGTGCCAGCAGCGCCGTGGGGGTTCTAAACGGGGAGCTGTTTTTT. Its translation: CASSAVGVLNGELFF. The whole variable domain, filled in from reference TRBV7-9 and TRBJ2-2, reads DTGVSQNPRHKITKRGQNVTFRCDPISEHNRLYWYRQTLGQGPEFLTYFQNEAQLEKSRLLSDRFSAERPKGSFSTLEIQRTEQGDSAMYLCASSAVGVLNGELFFGEGSRLTVL.

V gene TRBV20-1 combines with J gene TRBJ2-7, with D unclear. Trimming took off 2 bases at V and 2 bases at J, with 4 bases between the two ends. Germline V gene lookup returns CDR1 DFQATT and CDR2 SNEGSKA (reference sequence). The CDR3 contains 11 residues. The CDR3 protein is CSARPPYEQYF. CDR3 in DNA: TGCAGTGCTAGACCCCCCTACGAGCAGTACTTC.

Notes on this clone: One end of the junction varies from germline; a read error may be responsible. V gene TRBV2 combines with J gene TRBJ2-5; 7 bases map to TRBD2. The length of the CDR3 is 15 residues. The V gene's germline CDR1 is SNHLY and CDR2 FYNNEI. This CDR3 reads CASSSQRGTQGTQYF. CDR3 coding DNA: TGTGCCAGCAGTTCCCAGCGGGGAACCCAAGGGACCCAGTACTTC.

The chain carries TRBV6-2 or TRBV6-3 and TRBJ1-5, with D perhaps matching TRBD1 (6 bases). CDR3 length: 14 residues. Germline CDR1 is MNHEY and CDR2 is SVGEGT. V lost 4 bases and J lost 5, with 12 bases in between. This CDR3 reads CASSSRGVDQPQHF. The CDR3 nucleotides read TGTGCCAGCAGTTCCAGGGGAGTGGATCAGCCCCAGCATTTT.

The chain combines TRBV9 with TRBJ1-1; TRBD1 matches at 10 bases. Per the germline V gene, CDR1 is SGDLS and CDR2 is YYNGEE. The CDR3 runs to 17 residues. Trimming took 0 bases from V and 5 from J; bases not matched to a gene: 10. CDR3 bases: TGTGCCAGCAGCGTAGCCGACCTACGGGACAGGGGTACTGAAGCTTTCTTT. It encodes CASSVADLRDRGTEAFF.

V is TRBV6-6 and J is TRBJ2-7, with D unclear. With 2 bases removed from V and 0 bases from J, the gap between germline ends came to 8 bases. The CDR3 runs 14 residues. Germline CDR1 MNHNY, CDR2 SVGAGI (reference sequence). CDR3 amino acids: CASSYDLYSYEQYF. The DNA of the CDR3 is TGTGCCAGCAGTTACGATCTGTACTCCTACGAGCAGTACTTC.

This sequence joins TRBV11-2 and TRBJ2-7, with 7 bases aligning to TRBD1. Germline CDR1 and CDR2: SGHAT and FQNNGV. The J segment lost 4 bases and the V segment lost 3 bases, leaving 6 bases of the junction unmatched. The CDR3 consists of 14 residues. As DNA, the CDR3 is TGTGCCAGCAGCTTTTCACAGGGGCGGTACGAGCAGTACTTC. Translating it yields CASSFSQGRYEQYF.

The chain links TRBV20-1 to TRBJ1-3; D unclear. The CDR3 consists of 9 residues. Between the trimmed V and J ends, which lost 7 bases and 4 bases, there was a span of 2 bases. Germline lookup yields CDR1 DFQATT and CDR2 SNEGSKA (reference sequence). The DNA of the CDR3 is TGCAGTGGGGGAAACACCATATATTTT. This sequence encodes CSGGNTIYF.

This clone was recorded only once. CDR3 DNA: TGTGCCAGCAGCGTAGTAGGACTAGCGGGGCACGGGGAGCTGTTTTTT. This translates into CASSVVGLAGHGELFF. This sequence joins TRBV9 and TRBJ2-2; 12 bases align to TRBD2. Germline V lookup: CDR1 SGDLS, CDR2 YYNGEE. This CDR3 has 16 amino acids. With V trimmed by 0 bases and J by 7 bases, 4 bases remained unmatched. Complete variable domain (other parts from reference TRBV9 and TRBJ2-2): DSGVTQTPKHLITATGQRVTLRCSPRSGDLSVYWYQQSLDQGLQFLIQYYNGEERAKGNILERFSAQQFPDLHSELNLSSLELGDSALYFCASSVVGLAGHGELFFGEGSRLTVL.

The rearrangement joins TRBV2 to TRBJ2-1; D is unresolved. Trimming took off 4 bases at V and 3 bases at J, with 13 bases between the two ends. Germline V lookup: CDR1 SNHLY, CDR2 FYNNEI. The CDR3 has 15 amino acids. In nucleotides, the CDR3 is TGTGCCAGCAGTGTCGCAGGTTTAGACTACAATGAGCAGTTCTTC. Encoded protein: CASSVAGLDYNEQFF.

This sequence joins TRBV25-1 and TRBJ1-1; 7 nucleotides match TRBD1. The germline gives CDR1 MGHDK, CDR2 SYGVNS. The length of the CDR3 is 15 residues. The V gene end was trimmed by 6 bases and the J gene end by 2 bases; junction bases not matched to a gene: 9. The CDR3 DNA is TGTGCCAGCAGGGGGACTTGGGACAGTAACACTGAAGCTTTCTTT. Translating gives CASRGTWDSNTEAFF. The full variable domain, its missing parts supplied by reference TRBV25-1 and TRBJ1-1, is EADIYQTPRYLVIGTGKKITLECSQTMGHDKMYWYQQDPGMELHLIHYSYGVNSTEKGDLSSESTVSRIRTEHFPLTLESARPSHTSQYLCASRGTWDSNTEAFFGQGTRLTVV.

The chain recombines TRBV19 with TRBJ1-6; unclear D gene. Germline V gene lookup returns CDR1 LNHDA and CDR2 SQIVND (reference sequence). This CDR3 has 14 residues. The V end was cut by 3 bases, the J end by 8 bases, with 11 bases between. CDR3 in amino acids: CASSIAGFDSPLHF. CDR3 nucleotide sequence: TGTGCCAGTAGTATTGCGGGCTTTGATTCACCCCTCCACTTT.

This chain joins TRBV24-1 and TRBJ2-7, with TRBD1 matching over 9 bases. The length of the CDR3 is 16 residues. CDR1 is KGHDR and CDR2 is SFDVKD in the germline V gene. J lost 1 base, V lost 1 base, and 4 bases had no gene match. CDR3 protein: CATSDFGDRASYEQYF. The DNA of the CDR3 is TGTGCCACCAGTGATTTCGGGGACAGGGCTTCCTACGAGCAGTACTTC.

J is TRBJ1-1 and V is TRBV5-5; perhaps TRBD1 as D (5 bases). V gave up 1 base and J gave up 0 bases, with 13 bases separating them. CDR1 SGHKS and CDR2 YYEKEE come from the germline V gene (reference sequence). This CDR3 region has 16 residues. In nucleotides, the CDR3 is TGTGCCAGCAGCTTGACGGGACGGCCTCTGAACACTGAAGCTTTCTTT. This gives the protein CASSLTGRPLNTEAFF.

The V and J genes are TRBV21-1 and TRBJ2-3; the D segment call TRBD1 is taken from the table without a DNA check. TRBV21-1 is shown as a pseudogene. CDR3 size: 19 residues. CDR3 in DNA: TGTGCCAGCAGCAATAGGGTTTCAACCGGGACAGGGAAGAGGGATACGCAGTATTTT. Translated, it gives CASSNRVSTGTGKRDTQYF.

J is TRBJ2-7 and V is TRBV14, with D unresolved. Trimming pared 1 base from V and 6 bases from J, leaving 10 bases between. This CDR3 region has 13 residues. Germline V gives CDR1 SGHDN, CDR2 FVKESK. CDR3 in DNA: TGTGCCAGCAGCCAAGGTCTGCTGGGCGAGCAGTACTTC. Protein sequence: CASSQGLLGEQYF.

This chain links TRBV5-1 with TRBJ1-4, with D unclear. This CDR3 comprises 15 residues. The germline gives CDR1 SGHRS, CDR2 YFSETQ. Trimming took 0 bases from V and 0 from J, leaving 6 bases between them. CDR3 bases: TGCGCCAGCAGCTTGGGCGTTGCAACTAATGAAAAACTGTTTTTT. Protein product: CASSLGVATNEKLFF.

This clone was found once. This sequence joins TRBV7-2 and TRBJ1-6; D remains unclear. The V and J ends lost 1 base and 10 bases respectively, with 5 bases between them. The CDR3 is 12 amino acids. Germline-derived CDR1 and CDR2 are SGHTA and FQGNSA. CDR3 sequence (DNA): TGTGCCAGCAGCTTAGGTAGATCACCCCTCCACTTT. Protein sequence: CASSLGRSPLHF.

V and J are TRBV2 and TRBJ2-3; D unresolved. Germline V gene sequence: CDR1 SNHLY, CDR2 FYNNEI. This CDR3 contains 12 residues. Trimming removed 2 bases from V and 4 bases from J, with 4 bases in between. The CDR3 sequence is CASSERADTQYF. Here the CDR3 DNA reads TGTGCCAGCAGTGAAAGGGCAGATACGCAGTATTTT.

This clone was observed a single time. V and J are TRBV4-1 and TRBJ1-5, with no clear D. CDR3 length: 17 amino acids. Germline V CDR1 and CDR2: MGHRA, YSYEKL. Trimming took off 1 base at V and 6 bases at J, with 19 bases between the two ends. DNA of the CDR3: TGCGCCAGCAGCCAAGGACACGCGGAGAGGCCCGCTCAGCCCCAGCATTTT. As protein: CASSQGHAERPAQPQHF.

The chain recombines TRBV10-3 with TRBJ1-2; D is ambiguous. V gave up 5 bases and J gave up 2 bases, with 9 bases separating them. The CDR3 runs to 13 residues. The germline V gene encodes CDR1 ENHRY and CDR2 SYGVKD. The CDR3 loop reads CAISTTENYGYTF. CDR3 coding DNA: TGTGCCATCAGTACTACCGAAAACTATGGCTACACCTTC.

The rearrangement uses TRBV10-2 and TRBJ2-5; TRBD1 agrees at 8 bases. The CDR3 extends over 16 amino acids. From germline, CDR1 is WSHSY and CDR2 SAAADI. The V gene end was trimmed by 6 bases and the J gene end by 1 base; junction bases not matched to a gene: 10. As DNA, the CDR3 is TGCGCCAGCAGGAGTAGGACAGGGATTCTCCAAGAGACCCAGTACTTC. Translating it yields CASRSRTGILQETQYF.

The CDR3 sequence is CASSVDLNNSPLHF. CDR3 bases: TGTGCCAGCAGCGTTGACCTAAATAATTCACCCCTCCACTTT. The chain employs TRBV9 and TRBJ1-6; D remains unclear. Germline V gene data show CDR1 as SGDLS and CDR2 as YYNGEE. V was cut by 2 bases and J by 5 bases, with 8 bases left in between. This CDR3 spans 14 amino acids.

V is TRBV27 and J is TRBJ1-6; 8 bases are shared with TRBD1. CDR1 MNHEY and CDR2 SMNVEV come from the germline V gene (reference sequence). The ends lost 5 bases at V and 3 bases at J; junction bases unmatched: 12. The CDR3 contains 18 residues. CDR3 nucleotides: TGTGCCAGCAGTCCCTCCCCGGGACAGGAAAGCTATAATTCACCCCTCCACTTT. Translated: CASSPSPGQESYNSPLHF.

The V gene is TRBV5-1, the J gene TRBJ1-4; D unclear. CDR3 size: 14 residues. V shed 2 bases and J shed 6 bases, with 11 bases lying between them. From germline, CDR1 is SGHRS and CDR2 YFSETQ. CDR3 loop: CASSFVGRDEKLFF. The CDR3 DNA is TGCGCCAGCAGCTTCGTAGGGCGGGATGAAAAACTGTTTTTT.

The chain uses TRBV11-2 and TRBJ1-4; D is uncertain. Germline V gene sequence: CDR1 SGHAT, CDR2 FQNNGV. This CDR3 spans 15 amino acids. Trimming left V 0 bases short and J 8 bases short, with 13 bases between. CDR3 nucleotide sequence: TGTGCCAGCAGCTTAGACTTAGGAGCGGGAGAAAAACTGTTTTTT. It codes for CASSLDLGAGEKLFF.

This rearrangement joins TRBV20-1 to TRBJ2-2, with a tentative D call TRBD2 (6 bases). Germline V lookup: CDR1 DFQATT, CDR2 SNEGSKA (reference sequence). CDR3 length: 15 amino acids. The germline V and J ends were trimmed by 3 bases and 2 bases, with 13 bases remaining between them. CDR3 nucleotides: TGCAGTGCTAGTCATAGCGGTTCTAACACCGGGGAGCTGTTTTTT. Translated: CSASHSGSNTGELFF.

This clone appeared a single time. This sequence joins TRBV6-1 and TRBJ1-2, with D unresolved. CDR1 MNHNS and CDR2 SASEGT come from the germline V gene. There are 11 residues in the CDR3. Trimming took 5 bases from V and 6 from J, leaving 7 bases between them. The CDR3 region is CASSPDNGYTF. The CDR3 coding sequence is TGTGCCAGCAGTCCTGATAATGGCTACACCTTC.

CDR3 nucleotides: TGTGCCACCGCCCAGGGGTCGGGCACAGATACGCAGTATTTT. Translation gives CATAQGSGTDTQYF. This chain connects TRBV15 to TRBJ2-3, with D perhaps matching TRBD1 (6 bases). V was clipped by 8 bases and J by 1 base, with 13 bases between them. From germline, CDR1 is LNHNV and CDR2 YYDKDF (reference sequence). This CDR3 spans 14 amino acids.